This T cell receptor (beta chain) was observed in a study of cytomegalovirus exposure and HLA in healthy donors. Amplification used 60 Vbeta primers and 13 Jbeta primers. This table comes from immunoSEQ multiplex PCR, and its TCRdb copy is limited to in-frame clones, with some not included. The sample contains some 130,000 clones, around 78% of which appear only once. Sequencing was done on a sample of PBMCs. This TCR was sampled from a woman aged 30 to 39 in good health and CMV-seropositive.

The CDR3 reads CASSPLGGVYREQYF. DNA of the CDR3: TGTGCCAGCAGCCCTTTGGGGGGGGTCTACCGCGAGCAGTACTTC. The V gene is TRBV7-2, the J gene TRBJ2-7, with 7 bases that match TRBD2. Germline CDR1 is SGHTA and CDR2 is FQGNSA. With V trimmed by 5 bases and J by 6 bases, 13 bases remained unmatched. This CDR3 is 15 amino acids long.